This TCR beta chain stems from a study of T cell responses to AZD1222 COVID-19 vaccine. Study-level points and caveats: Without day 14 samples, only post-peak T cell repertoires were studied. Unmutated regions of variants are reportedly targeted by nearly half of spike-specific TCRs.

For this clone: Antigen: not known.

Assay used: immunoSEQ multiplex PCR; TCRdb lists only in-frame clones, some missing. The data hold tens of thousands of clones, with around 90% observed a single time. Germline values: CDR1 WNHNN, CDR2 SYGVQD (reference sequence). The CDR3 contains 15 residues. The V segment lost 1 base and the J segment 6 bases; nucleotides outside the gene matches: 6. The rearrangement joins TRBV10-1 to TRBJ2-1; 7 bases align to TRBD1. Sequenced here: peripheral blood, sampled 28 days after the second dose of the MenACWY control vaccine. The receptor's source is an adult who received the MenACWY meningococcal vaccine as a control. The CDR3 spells CASSELQGIRNEQFF. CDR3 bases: TGCGCCAGCAGTGAGTTACAGGGGATTCGCAATGAGCAGTTCTTC.